These 3 T cell receptor beta chains share one sample of origin, sequenced in a study of human T cells and chemical hapten exposure (dated by TCRdb to the early 2020s). Library prep was done by RACE. The instrument given in TCRdb is NextSeq 500. In-frame beta chains were kept once TCRdb had trimmed the public reads at Q25 with fastp and called clones with MiXCR. Each entry merges the rows of one CDR3 protein and shows their most common DNA and genes. The sample contains around 380,000 distinct CDR3 sequences, about 4.8% of them found a single time. Approximately 2.5% of the sample is held by the ten biggest clonotypes. This specimen's time point label, per the study, means: patch test 1, 2 weeks after DPC sensitization. The treatment or condition label on this specimen signifies: therapeutic diphenylcyclopropenone sensitization with weekly scalp DPC. Sequenced here: whole blood, sampled in connection with sensitization to the hapten diphenylcyclopropenone (DPC). The receptor set was obtained from a woman between 50 and 59 years old with alopecia areata. Some clones in this sample may be carry-over from other donors' samples.

The genes are TRBV5-1 and TRBJ1-4; 8 bases fit TRBD1. Germline-derived CDR1 and CDR2 are SGHRS and YFSETQ. The CDR3 spans 14 residues. The V gene end was trimmed by 0 bases and the J gene end by 7 bases; junction bases not matched to a gene: 2. The CDR3 DNA follows: TGCGCCAGCAGCTTGGACAGGGGGAGTGAAAAACTGTTTTTT. This gives the protein CASSLDRGSEKLFF.

The CDR3 sequence is CASGSGTGVEEKLFF. Here the CDR3 DNA reads TGTGCTAGTGGTTCGGGGACAGGGGTAGAAGAAAAACTGTTTTTT. The chain uses TRBV12-5 and TRBJ1-4; 10 nucleotides align to TRBD1. Germline values: CDR1 LGHNT, CDR2 FRNRAP. CDR3 length equals 15 residues. With V trimmed by 4 bases and J by 8 bases, 7 bases remained unmatched.

This clonotype was observed many times. DNA of the CDR3: TGTGCCAGCAGCGTAGTTGAGGTTAACACCGGGGAGCTGTTTTTT. This codes for CASSVVEVNTGELFF. The V call is TRBV9, the J call TRBJ2-2; D uncertain. Germline V gene sequence: CDR1 SGDLS, CDR2 YYNGEE. The V end was cut by 0 bases, the J end by 2 bases, with 8 bases between. The CDR3 runs 15 residues.